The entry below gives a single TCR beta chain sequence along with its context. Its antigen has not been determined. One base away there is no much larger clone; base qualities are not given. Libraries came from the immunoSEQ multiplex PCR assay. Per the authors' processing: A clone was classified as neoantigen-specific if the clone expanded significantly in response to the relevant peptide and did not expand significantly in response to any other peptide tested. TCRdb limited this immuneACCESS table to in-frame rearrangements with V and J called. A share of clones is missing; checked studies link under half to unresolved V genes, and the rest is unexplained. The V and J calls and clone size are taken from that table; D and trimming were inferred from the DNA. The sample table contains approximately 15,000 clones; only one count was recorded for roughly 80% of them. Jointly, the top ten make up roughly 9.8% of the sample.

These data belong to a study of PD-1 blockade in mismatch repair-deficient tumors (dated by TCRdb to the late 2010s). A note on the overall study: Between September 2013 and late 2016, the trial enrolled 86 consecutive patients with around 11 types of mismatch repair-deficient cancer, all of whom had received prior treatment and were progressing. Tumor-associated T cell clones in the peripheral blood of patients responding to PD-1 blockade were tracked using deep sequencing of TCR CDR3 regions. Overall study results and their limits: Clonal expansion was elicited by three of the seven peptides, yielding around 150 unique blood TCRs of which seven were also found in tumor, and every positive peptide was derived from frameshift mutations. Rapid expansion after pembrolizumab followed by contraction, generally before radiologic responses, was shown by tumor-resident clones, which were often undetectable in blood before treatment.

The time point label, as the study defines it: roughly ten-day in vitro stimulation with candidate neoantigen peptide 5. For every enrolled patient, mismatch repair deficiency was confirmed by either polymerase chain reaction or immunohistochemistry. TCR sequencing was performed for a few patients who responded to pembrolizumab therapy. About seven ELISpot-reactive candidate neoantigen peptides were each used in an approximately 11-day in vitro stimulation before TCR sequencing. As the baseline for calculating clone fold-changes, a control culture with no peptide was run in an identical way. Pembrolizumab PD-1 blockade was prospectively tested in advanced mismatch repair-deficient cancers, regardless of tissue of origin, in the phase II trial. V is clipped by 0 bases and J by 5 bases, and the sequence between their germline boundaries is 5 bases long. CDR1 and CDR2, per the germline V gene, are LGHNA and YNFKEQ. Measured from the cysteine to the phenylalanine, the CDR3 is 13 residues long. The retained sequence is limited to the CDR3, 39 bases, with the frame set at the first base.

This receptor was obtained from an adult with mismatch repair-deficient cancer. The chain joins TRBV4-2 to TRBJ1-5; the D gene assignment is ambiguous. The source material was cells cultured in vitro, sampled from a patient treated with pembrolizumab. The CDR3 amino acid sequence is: CASSQDRHQPQHF. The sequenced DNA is TGTGCCAGCAGCCAAGATAGACATCAGCCCCAGCATTTT.